This is a list of T cell receptor beta chains from one sample in a study of blood T cells in healthy people across ages. TCRdb processed the 5' RACE reads anew with MiXCR; each CDR3 protein has one entry. The sample records some 1.5 million distinct CDR3 sequences, over 25% being singletons. The material sequenced was blood. These receptors all come from a woman in her 30s in good health. The CDR3 runs from the conserved cysteine through the conserved F or W. Each record gives: J gene, D gene, V gene, clone size, CDR3 DNA, CDR3 protein. D genes are given only for firm matches. Expanded clones are given a class, and other clones once, few, many or no size at all.

j_call: TRBJ2-3; d_call: NA; v_call: TRBV7-3; clone_size: NA; cdr3_nt: TGTGCCAGCAGAGTGGGAGGGGGCGGCACAGATACGCAGTATTTT; cdr3_aa: CASRVGGGGTDTQYF
j_call: TRBJ1-2; d_call: TRBD1; v_call: TRBV4-3; clone_size: many; cdr3_nt: TGCGCCAGCAGCCAAGGGACAGGGTTCTATGGCTACACCTTC; cdr3_aa: CASSQGTGFYGYTF
j_call: TRBJ1-1; d_call: TRBD1; v_call: TRBV28; clone_size: few; cdr3_nt: TGTGCCAGCAGTATCCAAGGGGGCCTCATGAACACTGAAGCTTTCTTT; cdr3_aa: CASSIQGGLMNTEAFF
j_call: TRBJ2-7; d_call: NA; v_call: TRBV25-1; clone_size: many; cdr3_nt: TGTGCCAGCAGTGAAGTCGGCCCCTACGAGCAGTACTTC; cdr3_aa: CASSEVGPYEQYF
j_call: TRBJ2-1; d_call: NA; v_call: TRBV9; clone_size: many; cdr3_nt: TGTGCCAGCAGCGTAGGTGGGGAGCCCTACAATGAGCAGTTCTTC; cdr3_aa: CASSVGGEPYNEQFF
j_call: TRBJ2-7; d_call: NA; v_call: TRBV20-1; clone_size: few; cdr3_nt: TGCAGTGCTAGACCTCAGGGGCTGGGAGAGCAGTACTTC; cdr3_aa: CSARPQGLGEQYF
j_call: TRBJ2-5; d_call: NA; v_call: TRBV7-9; clone_size: few; cdr3_nt: TGTGCCAGCAGCCGGGCCCCTAGGGTACGGGAGACCCAGTACTTC; cdr3_aa: CASSRAPRVRETQYF
j_call: TRBJ2-1; d_call: TRBD1; v_call: TRBV7-9; clone_size: NA; cdr3_nt: TGTGCCAGCAGCTCGGCTCGAAGGGGGACAGGAACCTACAATGAGCAGTTCTTC; cdr3_aa: CASSSARRGTGTYNEQFF
j_call: TRBJ1-1; d_call: TRBD1; v_call: TRBV6-5; clone_size: few; cdr3_nt: TGTGCCAGCAGTTACGCGATCCAGGGGGCGGGTGAAGCTTTCTTT; cdr3_aa: CASSYAIQGAGEAFF
j_call: TRBJ2-5; d_call: NA; v_call: TRBV19; clone_size: few; cdr3_nt: TGTGCCAGTAGTGTCGACAGGGCGGGGGAGACCCAGTACTTC; cdr3_aa: CASSVDRAGETQYF
j_call: TRBJ2-2; d_call: NA; v_call: TRBV5-1; clone_size: NA; cdr3_nt: TGCGCCAGCAGCTTGGTAGGGGCCTCGGTCATGGACACCGGGGAGCTGTTTTTT; cdr3_aa: CASSLVGASVMDTGELFF
j_call: TRBJ2-7; d_call: NA; v_call: TRBV19; clone_size: NA; cdr3_nt: TGTGCCAGTAGCAGGGAAGCGGGCCCGTACGAGCAGTACTTC; cdr3_aa: CASSREAGPYEQYF
j_call: TRBJ2-1; d_call: TRBD2; v_call: TRBV5-4; clone_size: few; cdr3_nt: TGTGCCAGCAGCACAAAACTAGCGGGAGCAACGAATGAGCAGTTCTTC; cdr3_aa: CASSTKLAGATNEQFF
j_call: TRBJ2-7; d_call: TRBD1; v_call: TRBV7-2; clone_size: many; cdr3_nt: TGTGCCAGCAGACCAACAGGGGCCTACGAGCAGTACTTC; cdr3_aa: CASRPTGAYEQYF
j_call: TRBJ1-4; d_call: NA; v_call: TRBV4-1; clone_size: many; cdr3_nt: TGCGCCAGCAGCCAAGTTGGAAGGCAGAATGAAAAACTGTTTTTT; cdr3_aa: CASSQVGRQNEKLFF
j_call: TRBJ1-2; d_call: NA; v_call: TRBV7-8; clone_size: NA; cdr3_nt: TGTGCCAGCAGCTTTCAAGGGTCCTATGGCTACACCTTC; cdr3_aa: CASSFQGSYGYTF
j_call: TRBJ1-1; d_call: NA; v_call: TRBV10-3; clone_size: NA; cdr3_nt: TGTGCCATCAGTGAAGTGGCAGGGGAAAGAGCTTTCTTT; cdr3_aa: CAISEVAGERAFF
j_call: TRBJ2-6; d_call: TRBD1; v_call: TRBV7-2; clone_size: once; cdr3_nt: TGTGCCAGCAGCTCTAGGGGACAGACGGCCAACGTCCTGGCTTTC; cdr3_aa: CASSSRGQTANVLAF
j_call: TRBJ1-1; d_call: NA; v_call: TRBV20-1; clone_size: NA; cdr3_nt: TGCAGTGCTAGTCGGATCGCAGGGAATCCTGAAGCTTTCTTT; cdr3_aa: CSASRIAGNPEAFF
j_call: TRBJ1-5; d_call: NA; v_call: TRBV12-3/TRBV12-4; clone_size: few; cdr3_nt: TGTGCCAGCAGTTTATCGGGGGGGACAAAGGGGCAGCCCCAGCATTTT; cdr3_aa: CASSLSGGTKGQPQHF
j_call: TRBJ2-1; d_call: NA; v_call: TRBV30; clone_size: few; cdr3_nt: TGTGCCTGGAGCACCGGTATATCGGGGCAGTTCTTC; cdr3_aa: CAWSTGISGQFF
j_call: TRBJ1-1; d_call: TRBD1; v_call: TRBV12-5; clone_size: NA; cdr3_nt: TGTGCTAGTGGTTTGACAGGGGGGTCTGAAGCTTTCTTT; cdr3_aa: CASGLTGGSEAFF
j_call: TRBJ2-1; d_call: NA; v_call: TRBV20-1; clone_size: few; cdr3_nt: TGCAGTGCTAGAGCCGCTGCTAAAGGGAACAATGAGCAGTTCTTC; cdr3_aa: CSARAAAKGNNEQFF
j_call: TRBJ1-1; d_call: NA; v_call: TRBV29-1; clone_size: few; cdr3_nt: TGCAGCGTTGAAGATCACGTTGAAGCTTTCTTT; cdr3_aa: CSVEDHVEAFF
j_call: TRBJ1-5; d_call: TRBD1; v_call: TRBV20-1; clone_size: few; cdr3_nt: TGCAGTGCTAGAGATGTGACAGGGGGTGGTAGCAATCAGCCCCAGCATTTT; cdr3_aa: CSARDVTGGGSNQPQHF